The source of this T cell receptor (beta chain) is a study of blood T cell repertoires in COVID-19. Study as a whole: The United States, Italy and Spain supplied acute and convalescent COVID-19 samples.

Authors' analysis steps: Estimation of nucleated cell counts was performed using reference gene primer amplification. Using immunoSEQ multiplex PCR, the repertoire was profiled, and TCRdb retains in-frame clones only, with some absent. The V and J calls and clone size were taken over from that table, and D and trimming were inferred from the DNA. This repertoire shows around 170,000 clones, over 80% found once; its top ten account for around 13%. This clone was seen only once. Trimming took 5 bases from V and 2 from J; bases not matched to a gene: 7. From germline, CDR1 is ENHRY and CDR2 SYGVKD. The CDR3 runs 16 residues.

This chain uses TRBV10-3 with TRBJ2-2, with 8 bases identical to TRBD1. The sample taken for sequencing was peripheral blood. The clonotype originates from a man in his 70s who had recovered from COVID-19. The CDR3: CAISLGGTGNTGELFF. The DNA of the CDR3 is TGTGCCATCAGTTTAGGGGGGACAGGCAACACCGGGGAGCTGTTTTTT.